What follows is one TCR beta chain and its context. Antigen unknown. PCR primers comprised 60 Vbeta and 13 Jbeta primers. The assay was immunoSEQ multiplex PCR, and TCRdb's table has in-frame clones only and misses some. The sample carries under 150,000 clones, about four fifths recorded once. This sample was taken from a study of cytomegalovirus exposure and HLA in healthy donors. Points from the study as a whole: 164 TCR beta chains were listed as cytomegalovirus-associated. Most TCR sequences proved rare, with some public TCRs found in many donors.

Germline V gene data show CDR1 as SGHDT and CDR2 as YYEEEE. The CDR3 extends over 14 amino acids. J was trimmed by 3 bases and V by 7 bases; bases with no gene match: 8. The sample comprised PBMCs. J is TRBJ2-5 and V is TRBV5-6; 8 bases map to TRBD2. The clonotype originates from a woman aged 40 to 50 in good health and CMV-seronegative. In DNA, the CDR3 is TGTGCCAGCGTCCTTTCGGGAGGGGAAGAGACCCAGTACTTC. Translating gives CASVLSGGEETQYF.